This paragraph reports one TCR beta chain. Germline CDR1 MGHRA, CDR2 YSYEKL. CDR3 length equals 19 residues. V was cut by 1 base and J by 7 bases, with 28 bases left in between. This sample is drawn from a study of OX40 agonist ivuxolimab in advanced cancers. The wider study: Patients received ivuxolimab, an intravenous treatment, every 2 weeks at 0.01 to 10 mg/kg. The group had a mean age of around 60 years, ranged from about 20 to 79, and was 82.7% male. The eligibility criteria allowed prior anti-PD-1, anti-PD-L1 or anti-CTLA-4 therapy, and roughly 39% had some.

The data were produced by immunoSEQ multiplex PCR, yet TCRdb's version contains in-frame clones alone and is incomplete. The sample lists about 61,000 clones, around 92% occurring once. This receptor was taken from an adult with an advanced solid tumor such as melanoma, head and neck, liver or kidney cancer. This sample comprised CD4+ or CD8+ T cells sorted from blood, obtained in a trial of the OX40 agonist ivuxolimab. The rearrangement links TRBV4-1 to TRBJ2-5; D gene uncertain. CDR3 nucleotides: TGCGCCAGCAGCCAAGGTCCCGCACGATTGGGGAATAACACACGGACCCAGTACTTC. It encodes CASSQGPARLGNNTRTQYF.